A single sample is the source of the 10 T cell receptor beta chains below, sequenced in a study of PD-L1 blockade in urothelial cancer. Some clones are missing from TCRdb's copy, which holds only in-frame ones; the method was immunoSEQ multiplex PCR. The sample holds 25,000 to 30,000 clones; about 87% are singletons and the top ten take 1.5% to 2%. The sample consisted of PBMCs, taken around atezolizumab (anti-PD-L1) treatment. All receptors come from a man over 45 with urothelial cancer.

For this clone: An end of the junction does not agree with germline; a read error may underlie this. The chain uses TRBV7-8 and TRBJ2-3, with 9 bases lining up with TRBD2. The CDR3 runs 15 residues. Looked up from germline, CDR1 is SGHVS and CDR2 is FQNEAQ. CDR3 loop: CASSVAGAITDTQYF. CDR3 in DNA: TGTGCCAGCAGCGTAGCGGGGGCCATCACAGATACGCAGTATTTT.

The chain couples TRBV7-2 to TRBJ2-1; a possible D gene is TRBD2 (5 bases). CDR1 is SGHTA and CDR2 is FQGNSA in the germline V gene. The CDR3 is 15 amino acids. V was pared by 2 bases and J by 8 bases, with 16 bases between. CDR3 region: CASSLKVLGGHEQFF. In DNA, the CDR3 is TGTGCCAGCAGCTTAAAGGTCCTTGGAGGTCATGAGCAGTTCTTC.

In DNA, the CDR3 is TGTGCCAGCAGCCTCCCCACAGGGGGCAGGCCGAACACCGGGGAGCTGTTTTTT. Residues: CASSLPTGGRPNTGELFF. V gene TRBV7-2 combines with J gene TRBJ2-2, with TRBD1 matching over 9 bases. V was pared by 5 bases and J by 0 bases, with 10 bases of the junction left unmatched. The germline V gene has CDR1 SGHTA and CDR2 FQGNSA. The CDR3 is 18 amino acids.

The CDR3 here is CASSRPSSLVNTQYF. The CDR3 DNA reads as TGTGCCAGTAGTAGGCCCTCTTCCCTAGTAAATACGCAGTATTTT. The chain uses TRBV19 and TRBJ2-3; D gene unclear. The CDR3 consists of 15 residues. Germline V gene data show CDR1 as LNHDA and CDR2 as SQIVND (reference sequence). V was clipped by 4 bases and J by 7 bases, with 18 bases between them.

This clone was counted only a few times. The J gene is TRBJ2-7, the V gene TRBV12-5; 11 bases fit TRBD1. CDR1 and CDR2 (germline): LGHNT, FRNRAP. V lost 4 bases and J lost 4; bases outside the gene matches: 3. The CDR3 consists of 14 residues. This chain's CDR3 is CASGSGQGAYEQYF. The DNA of the CDR3 is TGTGCTAGTGGTTCAGGACAGGGGGCGTACGAGCAGTACTTC.

The genes are TRBV11-2 and TRBJ2-5, with a weak D call TRBD2 (5 bases). The CDR3 runs 13 residues. The germline V gene encodes CDR1 SGHAT and CDR2 FQNNGV. Trimming removed 6 bases from V and 3 bases from J, with 11 bases in between. CDR3: CASSQGLKETQYF. CDR3 nucleotides: TGTGCCAGCAGTCAAGGACTGAAAGAGACCCAGTACTTC.

The V and J genes are TRBV10-3 and TRBJ2-5; 10 bases agree with TRBD1. The CDR3 has 13 amino acids. V dropped 6 bases and J dropped 5; count of bases not matched to a gene: 3. Per the germline V gene, CDR1 is ENHRY and CDR2 is SYGVKD. CDR3 in DNA: TGTGCCATCAGGGGACAGGGGAAGGAGACCCAGTACTTC. Protein: CAIRGQGKETQYF.

This clone appeared a single time. The chain combines TRBV28 with TRBJ2-5, with D unresolved. The V end lost 7 bases, the J end lost 2 bases, and 8 bases lay between the germline ends. Per germline, CDR1 MDHEN and CDR2 SYDVKM. The CDR3 extends over 12 amino acids. CDR3 region: CASTLNQETQYF. Written as DNA, the CDR3 is TGTGCCAGCACCCTTAATCAAGAGACCCAGTACTTC.

The rearrangement uses TRBV7-3 and TRBJ2-3, with 10 bases fitting TRBD1. CDR3 size: 16 residues. V shed 5 bases and J 2 bases; nucleotides not matched to a gene: 7. The V gene's germline CDR1 is SGHTA and CDR2 FQGTGA. CDR3 protein: CASSIQTGGPTDTQYF. The CDR3 DNA follows: TGTGCCAGCAGCATACAGACAGGGGGCCCCACAGATACGCAGTATTTT.

The V and J genes are TRBV27 and TRBJ2-7; possible D gene TRBD2, 6 bases. CDR3 length: 14 residues. V was cut by 6 bases and J by 0 bases, with 12 bases left in between. Germline V gene lookup returns CDR1 MNHEY and CDR2 SMNVEV (reference sequence). The CDR3 DNA is TGTGCCAGCAGGAGGGACTCGGGCTCCTACGAGCAGTACTTC. Protein sequence: CASRRDSGSYEQYF.